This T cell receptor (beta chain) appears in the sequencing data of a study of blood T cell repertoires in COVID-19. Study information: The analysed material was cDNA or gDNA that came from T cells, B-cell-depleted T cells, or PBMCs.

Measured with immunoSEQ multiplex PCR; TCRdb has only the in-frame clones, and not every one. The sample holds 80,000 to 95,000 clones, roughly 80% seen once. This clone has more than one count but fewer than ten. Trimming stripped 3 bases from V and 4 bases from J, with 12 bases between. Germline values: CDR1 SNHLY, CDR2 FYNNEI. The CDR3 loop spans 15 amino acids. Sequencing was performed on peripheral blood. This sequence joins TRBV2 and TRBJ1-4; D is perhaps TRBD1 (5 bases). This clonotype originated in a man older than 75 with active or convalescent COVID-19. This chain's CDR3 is CASSDLAGRNEKLFF. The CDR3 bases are TGTGCCAGCAGTGATTTAGCGGGGCGTAATGAAAAACTGTTTTTT.